The text below deals with one TCR beta chain. What it binds is not known. Focal radiation plus CTLA-4 blockade with ipilimumab was administered to patients who had chemo-refractory metastatic non-small-cell lung cancer. This record belongs to a study of radiotherapy plus CTLA-4 blockade in lung cancer. Turning to the study itself: Disease control was present in roughly 30% of patients, and objective responses in around 18%.

Study-level results: Early blood T cell clone changes and increased post-radiation serum interferon-beta were reportedly the strongest response predictors. Subsequent to radiotherapy plus ipilimumab, tumor-derived TCR clones underwent expansion in blood.

Germline CDR1 SEHNR, CDR2 FQNEAQ (reference sequence). CDR3 length: 14 amino acids. V lost 5 bases to trimming and J lost 1 base, with 11 bases between them. The data were produced by immunoSEQ multiplex PCR, yet TCRdb's version contains in-frame clones alone and is incomplete. The top ten clones hold about a sixth of a sample with about 87,000 clones, about 87% of them seen once. The sample here was peripheral blood, taken from a patient treated with radiotherapy plus ipilimumab. The receptor's source is a human donor with non-small cell lung cancer that progressed on radiotherapy plus ipilimumab. V usage is TRBV7-9 and J usage is TRBJ1-1, with D unresolved. For the CDR3, the DNA is TGTGCCAGCAGCGTCCCACTGAGGAACACTGAAGCTTTCTTT. Amino acids: CASSVPLRNTEAFF.